Detailed here is one TCR beta chain. The table lists this clonotype with many counts. Its cognate antigen has yet to be identified. Within one base of it there is no much larger clone, and no base qualities were kept. The library was produced with PCR. Sequenced on an Illumina HiSeq 2500. Molecular barcoding was employed in the preparation of TCR libraries, with unique molecular identifiers being used to normalize TCRbeta repertoire quantification. The public reads were reanalyzed by TCRdb: fastp trimming at Q25, MiXCR alignment, in-frame beta chains only. Rows are unified per CDR3 protein, each entry keeping the most common DNA and genes. Recorded for this sample are approximately 150,000 distinct CDR3 sequences; 8% to 10% of them occurred a single time. The ten largest clonotypes hold approximately 18% of the sample. The record originates from a study of T-cell reconstitution after alpha-beta-depleted transplantation in children (TCRdb year 2016). At the level of the whole study: Using TCR repertoire profiling, the study quantitatively followed how T-cell immune reconstitution unfolded in children after TCRalphabeta/CD19-depleted allogeneic hematopoietic cell transplantation.

What the treatment or condition label conveys for this sample: allogeneic hematopoietic cell transplantation with graft depleted of TCRalphabeta T cells and CD19 B cells. The transplant recipients were children given TCRalphabeta/CD19-depleted allogeneic hematopoietic cell grafts. Counted from cysteine to phenylalanine, this CDR3 has 11 amino acids. Solely the CDR3 DNA is kept, with 33 bases framed from the first base. The germline V gene (reference sequence) gives CDR1 as DFQATT and CDR2 as SNEGSKA. V is clipped by 1 base and J by 6 bases, and the sequence between their germline boundaries is 4 bases long. General findings and caveats noted by the study authors: The frequencies of hyperexpanded clones fell over the following months, and after one year, T-cell counts and TCRbeta diversity were mostly attributed to newly produced T cells. About two months after transplant, the apparently early recovery of alphabetaT-cell counts reportedly depended on just several hundred clones that had expanded rapidly and came from non-depleted graft cells. The high TCRbeta diversity at day 60 in some patients was ascribed to recipient T cells and intrathymic progenitors that had survived conditioning.

This material consisted of PBMCs, mostly from graft donor cells, taken 180 days after TCRalphabeta/CD19-depleted stem cell transplant. The chain uses TRBV20-1 and TRBJ2-1; the D gene is unclear. The TCR was taken from a female patient aged 2-9 years who had a stem cell transplant for congenital amegakaryocytic thrombocytopenia, so the T cells may come from the graft donor. The nucleotides are TGCAGTGCTAGAGGCCCCAATGAGCAGTTCTTC. It translates as CSARGPNEQFF.